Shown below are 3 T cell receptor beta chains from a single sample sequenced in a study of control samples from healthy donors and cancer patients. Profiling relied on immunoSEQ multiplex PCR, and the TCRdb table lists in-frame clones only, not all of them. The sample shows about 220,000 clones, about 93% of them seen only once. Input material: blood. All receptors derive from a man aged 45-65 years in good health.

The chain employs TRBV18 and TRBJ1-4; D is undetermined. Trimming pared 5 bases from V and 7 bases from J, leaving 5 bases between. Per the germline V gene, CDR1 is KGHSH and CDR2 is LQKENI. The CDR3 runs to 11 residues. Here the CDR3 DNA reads TGTGCCAGCTCAGACTTTGAAAAACTGTTTTTT. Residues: CASSDFEKLFF.

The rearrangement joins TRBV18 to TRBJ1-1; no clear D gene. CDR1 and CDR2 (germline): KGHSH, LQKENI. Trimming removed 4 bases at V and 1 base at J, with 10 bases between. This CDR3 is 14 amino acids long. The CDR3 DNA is TGTGCCAGCTCACGGCTCAACCAGAACACTGAAGCTTTCTTT. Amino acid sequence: CASSRLNQNTEAFF.

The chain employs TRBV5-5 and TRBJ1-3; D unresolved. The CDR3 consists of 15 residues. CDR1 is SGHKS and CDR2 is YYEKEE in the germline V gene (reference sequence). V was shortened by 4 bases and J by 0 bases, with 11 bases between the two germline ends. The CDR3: CASSSAGFSGNTIYF. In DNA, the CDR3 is TGTGCCAGCAGCAGTGCGGGTTTCTCTGGAAACACCATATATTTT.